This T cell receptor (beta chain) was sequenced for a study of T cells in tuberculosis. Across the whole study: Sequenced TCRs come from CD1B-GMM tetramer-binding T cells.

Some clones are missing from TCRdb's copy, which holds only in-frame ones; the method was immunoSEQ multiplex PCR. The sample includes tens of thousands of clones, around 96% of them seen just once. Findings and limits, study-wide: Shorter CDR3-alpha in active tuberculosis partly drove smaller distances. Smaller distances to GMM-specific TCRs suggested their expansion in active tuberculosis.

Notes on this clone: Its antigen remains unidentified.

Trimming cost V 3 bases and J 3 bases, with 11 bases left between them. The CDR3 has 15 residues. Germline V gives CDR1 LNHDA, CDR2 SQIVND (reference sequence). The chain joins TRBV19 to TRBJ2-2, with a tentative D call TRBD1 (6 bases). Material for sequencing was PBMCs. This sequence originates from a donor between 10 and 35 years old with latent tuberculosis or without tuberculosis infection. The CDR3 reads CASSIWGRDTGELFF. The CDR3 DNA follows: TGTGCCAGTAGTATCTGGGGGCGCGACACCGGGGAGCTGTTTTTT.